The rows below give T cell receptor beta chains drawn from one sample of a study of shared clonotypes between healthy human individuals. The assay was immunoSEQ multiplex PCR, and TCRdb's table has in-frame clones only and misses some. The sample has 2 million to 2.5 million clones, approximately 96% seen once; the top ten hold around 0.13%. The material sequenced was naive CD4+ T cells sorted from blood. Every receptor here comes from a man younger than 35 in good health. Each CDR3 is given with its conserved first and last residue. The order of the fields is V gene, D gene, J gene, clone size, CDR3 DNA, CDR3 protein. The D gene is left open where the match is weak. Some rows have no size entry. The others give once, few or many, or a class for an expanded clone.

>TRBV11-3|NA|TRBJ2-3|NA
TGTGCCAGCAGCTTAGATCGGGGCACAGATACGCAGTATTTT
CASSLDRGTDTQYF
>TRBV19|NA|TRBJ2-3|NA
TGTGCCAGTAGTCCCGGACGGCGGATTAGCACAGATACGCAGTATTTT
CASSPGRRISTDTQYF
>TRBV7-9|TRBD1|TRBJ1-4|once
TGTGCCAGCAGCTTAGCGGCAGGGGGAGCCTTTAATGAAAAACTGTTTTTT
CASSLAAGGAFNEKLFF
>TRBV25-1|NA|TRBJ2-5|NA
TGTGCCAGCAGTGAATCAGTCCCCGGAAGGGAGACCCAGTACTTC
CASSESVPGRETQYF
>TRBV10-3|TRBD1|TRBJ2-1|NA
TGTGCCATCAGTGAGAGTGGGACAGGGAACAATGAGCAGTTCTTC
CAISESGTGNNEQFF
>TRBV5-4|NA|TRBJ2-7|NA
TGTGCCAGCAGCGAGGCGGGCGGGTTCTACGAGCAGTACTTC
CASSEAGGFYEQYF
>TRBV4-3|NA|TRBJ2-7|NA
TGCGCCAGCAGCCAAGTTGTCGAGCTTGAGCAGTACTTC
CASSQVVELEQYF
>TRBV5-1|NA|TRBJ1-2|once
TGCGCCAGCAGTCCAGGGGACACAAACTATGGCTACACCTTC
CASSPGDTNYGYTF
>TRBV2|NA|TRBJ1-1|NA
TGTGCCAGCAGTGTAAGGGGAGTGATCTCCGGAGACACCAAGAACACTGAAGCTTTCTTT
CASSVRGVISGDTKNTEAFF
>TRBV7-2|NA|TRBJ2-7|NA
TGTGCCAGCAGCTTCACCGGGACTCCTTCCTACGAGCAGTACTTC
CASSFTGTPSYEQYF
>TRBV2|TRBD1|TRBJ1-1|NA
TGTGCCAGCAGAACCCAGGGACAGGGTTGGACTGAAGCTTTCTTT
CASRTQGQGWTEAFF
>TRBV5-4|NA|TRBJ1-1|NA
TGTGCCAGCAGCGTGGGGGGGGCACAGAGAGAAGCTTTCTTT
CASSVGGAQREAFF
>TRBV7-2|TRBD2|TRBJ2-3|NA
TGTGCCAGCAGCTTAGCGGCTAGCGGGGAGCCTAGCACAGATACGCAGTATTTT
CASSLAASGEPSTDTQYF
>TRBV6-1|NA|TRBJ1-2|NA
TGTGCCAGCAGCACCGGGACATCTAGGGGCTACACCTTC
CASSTGTSRGYTF
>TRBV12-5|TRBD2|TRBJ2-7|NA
TGTGCTAGTGTGGCAAGAAGCGGGGACCCGAGCGGCTCCTACGAGCAGTACTTC
CASVARSGDPSGSYEQYF
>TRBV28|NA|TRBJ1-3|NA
TGTGCCAGCAGTCCCCGACAGGTCTTAGGAAACACCATATATTTT
CASSPRQVLGNTIYF
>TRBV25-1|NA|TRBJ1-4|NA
TGTGCCAGCCGGGGGGCGATAACTAATGAAAAACTGTTTTTT
CASRGAITNEKLFF
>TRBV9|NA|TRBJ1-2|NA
TGTGCCAGCAGCGCCCCGGGACTGATCTATGGCTACACCTTC
CASSAPGLIYGYTF
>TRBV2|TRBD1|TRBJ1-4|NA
TGTGCCAGCCGAGAACAGGGGGCAGCTAATGAAAAACTGTTTTTT
CASREQGAANEKLFF
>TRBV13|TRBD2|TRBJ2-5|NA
TGTGCCAGCAGTGATAGCGGGTCCTCCGGGACCCAGTACTTC
CASSDSGSSGTQYF
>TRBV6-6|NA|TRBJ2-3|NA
TGTGCCAGCAGTTACGTAGAGGATACGCAGTATTTT
CASSYVEDTQYF
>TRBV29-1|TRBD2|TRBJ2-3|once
TGCAGCGTTGACCTCACTAGCGGCACAGATACGCAGTATTTT
CSVDLTSGTDTQYF